The 27 T cell receptor beta chains below were found in one sample sequenced in a study of cytomegalovirus exposure and HLA in healthy donors. PCR primers comprised 60 Vbeta and 13 Jbeta primers. The repertoire was sequenced with immunoSEQ multiplex PCR; TCRdb's copy has only in-frame clones and lacks some. The sample gives 150,000 to 200,000 clones, around 80% of which show up once; roughly 1.5% is in the top ten. Sequences were obtained from PBMCs. The receptors shown here come from a man between 18 and 29 years old in good health and CMV-seronegative.

Only a few counts were recorded for this clone. The gene calls are TRBV4-2 and TRBJ1-1, with 8 bases identical to TRBD1. CDR3 length equals 15 residues. V was clipped by 2 bases and J by 1 base; unmatched bases: 3. CDR1 is LGHNA and CDR2 is YNFKEQ in the germline V gene. CDR3 in DNA: TGTGCCAGCAGCCAACTCGGGACAGGGAACACTGAAGCTTTCTTT. Its protein product is CASSQLGTGNTEAFF.

The gene calls are TRBV30 and TRBJ2-7; 8 bases are shared with TRBD1. With 5 bases clipped from V and 1 base from J, the junction kept 4 bases outside the gene matches. The CDR3 length is 13 residues. Germline assignment: CDR1 GTSNPN and CDR2 SVGIG (reference sequence). The CDR3 nucleotides read TGTGCCTGGCAAACAGGGGGGTCCTACGAGCAGTACTTC. Encoded protein: CAWQTGGSYEQYF.

V usage is TRBV5-4 and J usage is TRBJ2-6; 8 bases match TRBD2. The germline V gene has CDR1 SGHNT and CDR2 YYREEE (reference sequence). With V trimmed by 7 bases and J by 0 bases, 9 bases remained unmatched. The CDR3 totals 17 residues. This CDR3 reads CASSFGGARSGANVLTF. CDR3 DNA: TGTGCCAGCTCTTTCGGGGGGGCACGCTCTGGGGCCAACGTCCTGACTTTC.

CDR3 amino acids: CASSLDFDSGNTIYF. In nucleotides, the CDR3 is TGCGCCAGCAGCCTCGACTTCGACTCTGGAAACACCATATATTTT. The chain uses TRBV4-3 and TRBJ1-3; D remains ambiguous. Germline V CDR1 and CDR2: LGHNA, YSLEER. The CDR3 extends over 15 amino acids. Deletions cut 4 bases from V and 0 bases from J, with 10 bases between.

The CDR3 DNA follows: TGTGCCAGCAGTGAACAGGCGGGTAACACTGAAGCTTTCTTT. Encoded protein: CASSEQAGNTEAFF. The chain joins TRBV6-1 to TRBJ1-1; no definite D call. The CDR3 has 14 residues. CDR1 and CDR2 (germline): MNHNS, SASEGT. V gave up 2 bases and J gave up 2 bases, with 9 bases separating them.

The sample holds a few counts of this clone. CDR3 region: CASSPGLAGGNEQFF. The CDR3 DNA reads as TGTGCCAGCAGCCCCGGACTAGCGGGGGGCAATGAGCAGTTCTTC. The chain recombines TRBV7-9 with TRBJ2-1, with TRBD2 matching over 14 bases. Germline CDR1 and CDR2: SEHNR and FQNEAQ (reference sequence). This CDR3 has 15 amino acids. Germline trimming cut 5 bases from V and 6 bases from J; bases unmatched to any gene: 3.

Regarding this clone: Other DNA sequences of this sample code for an identical CDR3. The V and J genes are TRBV7-9 and TRBJ1-3; D is unclear. The length of the CDR3 is 14 residues. Germline values: CDR1 SEHNR, CDR2 FQNEAQ (reference sequence). Trimming left V 3 bases short and J 0 bases short, with 6 bases between. This CDR3 is CASSLAGSGNTIYF. The DNA of the CDR3 is TGTGCCAGCAGCTTGGCAGGCTCTGGAAACACCATATATTTT.

The chain links TRBV27 to TRBJ1-4; the D gene is possibly TRBD1 (6 bases). V was trimmed by 5 bases and J by 9 bases, leaving 19 bases between them. Germline CDR1 is MNHEY and CDR2 is SMNVEV (reference sequence). CDR3 size: 15 residues. The CDR3, as DNA: TGTGCCAGCAGTCGAACAGGGTTCGCCCCACAAAAACTGTTTTTT. This gives the protein CASSRTGFAPQKLFF.

The chain carries TRBV7-8 and TRBJ2-1, with a possible D match to TRBD2 (6 bases). The CDR3 is made up of 16 amino acids. From germline, CDR1 is SGHVS and CDR2 FQNEAQ. Trimming left V 4 bases short and J 2 bases short, with 15 bases between. The CDR3 is CASSSRRVAAYNEQFF. DNA for the CDR3: TGTGCCAGCAGCTCTCGTCGGGTAGCGGCCTACAATGAGCAGTTCTTC.

The chain employs TRBV7-2 and TRBJ1-5; the D gene is possibly TRBD1 (6 bases). The CDR3 has 15 residues. CDR1 is SGHTA, CDR2 FQGNSA, per germline. V shed 5 bases and J shed 0 bases, with 11 bases lying between them. The CDR3 reads CASSPGQFSNQPQHF. The CDR3 nucleotides are TGTGCCAGCAGCCCCGGACAGTTTAGCAATCAGCCCCAGCATTTT.

In DNA form, the CDR3 reads TGTGCCAGCAGACTCCCCCCGGGACAAGAGAACACTGAAGCTTTCTTT. Protein: CASRLPPGQENTEAFF. The chain is built from TRBV7-9 and TRBJ1-1; D perhaps matches TRBD1 (6 bases). V was trimmed by 6 bases and J by 1 base, leaving 18 bases between them. This CDR3 contains 16 residues. The germline V gene encodes CDR1 SEHNR and CDR2 FQNEAQ (reference sequence).

The chain recombines TRBV2 with TRBJ2-7; 8 bases align to TRBD2. The CDR3 spans 16 residues. Germline loops: CDR1 SNHLY, CDR2 FYNNEI. V lost 2 bases and J lost 3; bases outside the gene matches: 9. The CDR3 bases are TGTGCCAGCAGTGAACCCAGCGGGAGATTCATCTACGAGCAGTACTTC. Amino acids: CASSEPSGRFIYEQYF.

The rearrangement joins TRBV7-9 to TRBJ2-5, with D possibly matching TRBD2 (5 bases). The V gene's germline CDR1 is SEHNR and CDR2 FQNEAQ (reference sequence). V was cut by 5 bases and J by 5 bases, with 9 bases left in between. The CDR3 is 12 amino acids. The CDR3 DNA sequence: TGTGCCAGCAGCCACCGGGGTGAGACCCAGTACTTC. Its protein is CASSHRGETQYF.

The chain couples TRBV9 to TRBJ2-7; D uncertain. The CDR3 consists of 16 residues. Germline V CDR1 and CDR2: SGDLS, YYNGEE. Trimming shortened V by 0 bases and J by 5 bases, and 18 bases separated the two germline ends. In DNA form, the CDR3 reads TGTGCCAGCAGCGTAGGGTACGGTCTAAGTTTCCACGAGCAGTACTTC. Protein: CASSVGYGLSFHEQYF.

The CDR3 sequence is CASQTDVRTGELFF. CDR3 nucleotide sequence: TGTGCCAGCCAAACAGACGTACGGACCGGGGAGCTGTTTTTT. The chain uses TRBV5-4 and TRBJ2-2; D gene ambiguous. The CDR3 has 14 residues. V was shortened by 7 bases and J by 5 bases, with 15 bases between the two germline ends. Looked up from germline, CDR1 is SGHNT and CDR2 is YYREEE (reference sequence).

This sequence joins TRBV9 and TRBJ2-4, with 10 bases that match TRBD2. V lost 0 bases, J lost 4 bases, and 4 bases stayed unmatched. This CDR3 has 16 residues. The germline CDR1 and CDR2 sequences are SGDLS and YYNGEE. CDR3 nucleotides: TGTGCCAGCAGCGTAGAAGCGGGAGGGCTTAAAAACATTCAGTACTTC. Its protein product is CASSVEAGGLKNIQYF.

The count of this clone is one. V is TRBV5-6 and J is TRBJ2-7; D not resolved. Germline loops: CDR1 SGHDT, CDR2 YYEEEE. Deletions cut 3 bases from V and 5 bases from J, with 21 bases between. The CDR3 extends over 16 amino acids. CDR3 nucleotide sequence: TGTGCCAGCAGCTCCGCTTCTGACTTGAAAACGGACGAGCAGTACTTC. Encoded protein: CASSSASDLKTDEQYF.

The chain joins TRBV5-6 to TRBJ2-1; TRBD2 aligns across 10 bases. This CDR3 comprises 15 residues. V was pared by 0 bases and J by 3 bases, with 0 bases of the junction left unmatched. CDR1 SGHDT and CDR2 YYEEEE come from the germline V gene. CDR3 nucleotides: TGTGCCAGCAGCTTGGGACTAGCGGGCTACAATGAGCAGTTCTTC. It translates to CASSLGLAGYNEQFF.

V and J are TRBV29-1 and TRBJ2-7; D gene unclear. Trimming cost V 4 bases and J 6 bases, with 13 bases left between them. The CDR3 contains 12 residues. Per germline, CDR1 SQVTM and CDR2 ANQGSEA. CDR3 residues: CSVGGHPSEQYF. Here the CDR3 DNA reads TGCAGCGTTGGCGGCCACCCTTCCGAGCAGTACTTC.

This chain connects TRBV29-1 to TRBJ2-7, with TRBD1 matching 10 bases. V shed 3 bases, J shed 6 bases, and the junction held 5 bases outside the gene matches. The CDR3 loop spans 13 amino acids. Per germline, CDR1 SQVTM and CDR2 ANQGSEA. CDR3 sequence: CSVDRQGAGEQYF. The CDR3 coding sequence is TGCAGCGTTGACCGACAGGGGGCGGGCGAGCAGTACTTC.

The chain couples TRBV2 to TRBJ1-2; D is possibly TRBD1 (5 bases). The CDR3 has 13 residues. Germline-derived CDR1 and CDR2 are SNHLY and FYNNEI. CDR3 DNA: TGTGTCCGCGAAGGGGCTGGGAACTATGGCTACACCTTC. Protein: CVREGAGNYGYTF.

The CDR3 sequence: CASSKLADGELFF. For the CDR3, the DNA is TGTGCCAGCAGCAAACTAGCGGACGGGGAGCTGTTTTTT. The rearrangement joins TRBV7-2 to TRBJ2-2; 8 nucleotides match TRBD2. Trimming took 5 bases from V and 7 from J; bases not matched to a gene: 3. The CDR3 has 13 residues. Germline V gene sequence: CDR1 SGHTA, CDR2 FQGNSA.

This chain joins TRBV11-2 and TRBJ2-7; D gene unclear. The V end lost 1 base, the J end lost 6 bases, and 4 bases lay between the germline ends. The germline V gene encodes CDR1 SGHAT and CDR2 FQNNGV. The CDR3 sequence is 11 residues long. The CDR3 sequence is CASSLAREQYF. DNA of the CDR3: TGTGCCAGCAGCTTAGCTCGCGAGCAGTACTTC.

The DNA for the CDR3 is TGTGCCAGCAGCTTCGGAAAGGTTGGGACAGGGCCCAATTCACCCCTCCACTTT. Translated, it gives CASSFGKVGTGPNSPLHF. This chain connects TRBV7-6 to TRBJ1-6, with 9 bases lining up with TRBD1. CDR1 and CDR2 from the germline V gene are SGHVS and FNYEAQ. The V gene end was trimmed by 3 bases and the J gene end by 7 bases; junction bases not matched to a gene: 13. The CDR3 is 18 amino acids.

The chain is built from TRBV7-3 and TRBJ2-7, with D possibly being TRBD2 (6 bases). Trimming pared 5 bases from V and 3 bases from J, leaving 14 bases between. There are 14 residues in the CDR3. Germline-derived CDR1 and CDR2 are SGHTA and FQGTGA. CDR3 nucleotide sequence: TGTGCCAGCAGCCCAGAGGAGGGGTACTACGAGCAGTACTTC. Its protein is CASSPEEGYYEQYF.

The chain recombines TRBV18 with TRBJ1-4; 10 bases are a match to TRBD1. The CDR3 totals 13 residues. J gave up 8 bases and V 9 bases, and 6 bases lay outside the gene matches. Per germline, CDR1 KGHSH and CDR2 LQKENI. Here the CDR3 DNA reads TGTGCCAGTCGAGGGACAGGGGAAGAAAAACTGTTTTTT. Residues: CASRGTGEEKLFF.

This CDR3 reads CASSLQPIAGGSYNEQFF. CDR3 DNA sequence: TGTGCCAGCAGTCTACAGCCTATAGCGGGAGGCTCCTACAATGAGCAGTTCTTC. The gene calls are TRBV2 and TRBJ2-1, with 10 bases fitting TRBD2. There are 18 residues in the CDR3. Germline values: CDR1 SNHLY, CDR2 FYNNEI. J was trimmed by 0 bases and V by 5 bases; bases with no gene match: 10.